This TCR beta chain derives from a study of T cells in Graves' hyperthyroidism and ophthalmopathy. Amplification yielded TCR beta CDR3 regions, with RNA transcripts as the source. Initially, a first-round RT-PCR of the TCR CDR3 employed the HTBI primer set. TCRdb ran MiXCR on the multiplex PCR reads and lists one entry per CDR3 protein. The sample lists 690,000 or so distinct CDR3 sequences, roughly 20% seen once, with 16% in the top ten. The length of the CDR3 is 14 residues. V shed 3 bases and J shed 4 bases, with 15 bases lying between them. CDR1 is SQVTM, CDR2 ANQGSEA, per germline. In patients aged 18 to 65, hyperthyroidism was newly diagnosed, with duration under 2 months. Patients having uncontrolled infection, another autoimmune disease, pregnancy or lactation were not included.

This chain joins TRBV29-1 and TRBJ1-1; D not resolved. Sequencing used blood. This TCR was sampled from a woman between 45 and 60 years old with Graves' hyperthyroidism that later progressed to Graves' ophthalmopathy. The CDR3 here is CSVESARGSTEAFF. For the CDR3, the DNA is TGCAGCGTTGAGTCGGCCAGAGGGAGCACTGAAGCTTTCTTT.